These 17 T cell receptor beta chains share one sample of origin, sequenced in a study of CD8 T cells in ankylosing spondylitis. TCRdb itself ran the 5' RACE reads through MiXCR, one entry per CDR3 protein. The profile shows 150,000 to 200,000 distinct CDR3 sequences, roughly 18% of them singletons. Sequenced material: blood, either unsorted or a sorted T cell fraction (not recorded which). These receptors all come from a male donor with ankylosing spondylitis or in good health (not recorded which).

This clonotype was seen more than once but under ten times. V is TRBV9 and J is TRBJ2-7; tentatively, D is TRBD2 (6 bases). The CDR3 loop spans 14 amino acids. V was trimmed by 4 bases and J by 5 bases, leaving 16 bases between them. Germline V gene lookup returns CDR1 SGDLS and CDR2 YYNGEE. The CDR3: CASSLSGEVNEQYF. The CDR3 bases are TGTGCCAGCAGCCTATCGGGAGAGGTGAACGAGCAGTACTTC.

This clonotype was counted many times. The chain combines TRBV5-1 with TRBJ2-1; a weak D match, TRBD2 (5 bases). This CDR3 spans 14 amino acids. Germline CDR1 reads SGHRS; CDR2 reads YFSETQ. V was pared by 0 bases and J by 7 bases, with 11 bases between. CDR3 DNA sequence: TGCGCCAGCAGCTTGGGGCCAGGCGGGAATGAGCAGTTCTTC. The encoded protein is CASSLGPGGNEQFF.

This clonotype has only a few counts. The chain joins TRBV5-4 to TRBJ2-1, with D possibly matching TRBD2 (6 bases). The CDR3 covers 15 residues. Germline CDR1 is SGHNT and CDR2 is YYREEE (reference sequence). Trimming pared 3 bases from V and 2 bases from J, leaving 12 bases between. The CDR3 DNA follows: TGTGCCAGCAGCTCACCACGACTAGCCTACAATGAGCAGTTCTTC. Translation gives CASSSPRLAYNEQFF.

This clonotype was counted many times. V is TRBV5-1 and J is TRBJ1-1, with D unresolved. Germline V gives CDR1 SGHRS, CDR2 YFSETQ. This CDR3 has 14 amino acids. Trimming shortened V by 4 bases and J by 1 base, and 11 bases separated the two germline ends. CDR3 sequence (DNA): TGCGCCAGCAGCCTCATGGATTGGAACACTGAAGCTTTCTTT. As protein: CASSLMDWNTEAFF. The full variable domain, rest sourced from reference TRBV5-1 and TRBJ1-1, is KAGVTQTPRYLIKTRGQQVTLSCSPISGHRSVSWYQQTPGQGLQFLFEYFSETQRNKGNFPGRFSGRQFSNSRSEMNVSTLELGDSALYLCASSLMDWNTEAFFGQGTRLTVV.

This clonotype has at least ten counts. The chain joins TRBV9 to TRBJ2-5; 7 bases agree with TRBD2. Losses at the gene ends were 1 base for V and 5 bases for J; bases not matched to a gene: 5. There are 14 residues in the CDR3. In germline, CDR1 is SGDLS, CDR2 YYNGEE. As DNA, the CDR3 is TGTGCCAGCAGCGTACTAGCGGACCCCGAGACCCAGTACTTC. Its protein is CASSVLADPETQYF.

This clonotype was observed many times. The V and J genes are TRBV20-1 and TRBJ2-3, with 7 bases fitting TRBD2. V shed 6 bases and J 5 bases; nucleotides not matched to a gene: 8. Germline-derived CDR1 and CDR2 are DFQATT and SNEGSKA (reference sequence). CDR3 size: 13 residues. CDR3 bases: TGCAGTGCCGGCTTTGGGGGGGGAGATACGCAGTATTTT. It is translated as CSAGFGGGDTQYF.

This chain uses TRBV20-1 with TRBJ2-3; D might be TRBD2 (5 bases). V lost 5 bases, J lost 0 bases, and 9 bases lay in between. CDR3 length: 13 amino acids. CDR1 and CDR2 (germline): DFQATT, SNEGSKA (reference sequence). CDR3: CSAPTGSTDTQYF. The DNA of the CDR3 is TGCAGTGCTCCAACGGGAAGCACAGATACGCAGTATTTT.

This clonotype has just a few counts. This chain connects TRBV12-3 or TRBV12-4 to TRBJ2-5, with 10 bases matching TRBD2. V lost 6 bases and J lost 4; bases outside the gene matches: 8. The CDR3 length is 15 residues. The DNA of the CDR3 is TGTGCCAGCAGCCAAAGCGGGAGGGCCGCAGAGACCCAGTACTTC. Translated: CASSQSGRAAETQYF.

Ten or more counts support this clonotype. The chain employs TRBV20-1 and TRBJ2-2; 16 nucleotides align to TRBD2. With V trimmed by 4 bases and J by 5 bases, 7 bases remained unmatched. CDR1 and CDR2 (germline): DFQATT, SNEGSKA (reference sequence). The length of the CDR3 is 17 residues. The CDR3 here is CSATGLAGGPWTGELFF. DNA of the CDR3: TGCAGTGCTACGGGACTAGCGGGAGGGCCGTGGACCGGGGAGCTGTTTTTT.

The CDR3 sequence: CASSPTTIGTGTEAFF. In nucleotides, the CDR3 is TGTGCCAGCAGCCCCACCACCATCGGGACAGGGACTGAAGCTTTCTTT. The rearrangement uses TRBV5-5 and TRBJ1-1; 9 bases are a match to TRBD1. CDR3 size: 16 residues. Unmatched junction bases numbered 12, after V lost 4 bases and J lost 5 bases. Germline CDR1 reads SGHKS; CDR2 reads YYEKEE (reference sequence).

This clonotype was counted a few times. The chain links TRBV12-3 or TRBV12-4 to TRBJ1-5; tentatively, D is TRBD1 (6 bases). V gave up 5 bases and J gave up 5 bases, with 13 bases separating them. CDR3 length: 14 residues. DNA of the CDR3: TGTGCCAGCAGTACAGGGCCTCCTTATCAGCCCCAGCATTTT. Its protein product is CASSTGPPYQPQHF.

The chain recombines TRBV3-1 with TRBJ1-3; 10 bases agree with TRBD1. The CDR3 loop spans 13 amino acids. V was pared by 5 bases and J by 9 bases, with 4 bases of the junction left unmatched. Germline values: CDR1 LGHDT, CDR2 YNNKEL (reference sequence). The CDR3 sequence: CASSAGTGVTIYF. The CDR3 nucleotides read TGTGCCAGCAGCGCTGGGACAGGGGTCACCATATATTTT.

In its sample, this clonotype was seen many times. The chain uses TRBV5-6 and TRBJ1-5, with unresolved D. The V end was cut by 4 bases, the J end by 5 bases, with 10 bases between. The germline gives CDR1 SGHDT, CDR2 YYEEEE. CDR3 length: 13 residues. Written as DNA, the CDR3 is TGTGCCAGCAGCCTCAGATCCTATCAGCCCCAGCATTTT. It encodes CASSLRSYQPQHF.

This clonotype occurred many times. The gene calls are TRBV15 and TRBJ2-1; 15 positions match TRBD2. V was pared by 0 bases and J by 7 bases, with 4 bases of the junction left unmatched. From germline, CDR1 is LNHNV and CDR2 YYDKDF (reference sequence). The CDR3 sequence is 17 residues long. The CDR3, as DNA: TGTGCCACCAGCAGAGATGGGACTAGCGGGAGGTCAAATGAGCAGTTCTTC. Translation gives CATSRDGTSGRSNEQFF.

The sample holds a few counts of this clonotype. This CDR3 is CASSQEGSFLLMNTEAFF. The CDR3 DNA follows: TGCGCCAGCAGCCAAGAAGGCAGTTTTCTCCTAATGAACACTGAAGCTTTCTTT. The chain links TRBV4-1 to TRBJ1-1; the D is unclear. V lost 0 bases and J 0 bases, leaving 17 bases between the germline ends. CDR1 and CDR2 (germline): MGHRA, YSYEKL. The CDR3 is 18 amino acids.

The CDR3 region has the DNA TGTGCCAGCAGTTCACGACAAACCAGGAATAGCAATCAGCCCCAGCATTTT. This codes for CASSSRQTRNSNQPQHF. The gene calls are TRBV28 and TRBJ1-5; D gene ambiguous. This CDR3 is built from 17 residues. The V and J ends lost 4 bases and 0 bases respectively, with 16 bases between them. CDR1 is MDHEN, CDR2 SYDVKM, per germline.

At least ten counts were recorded for this clonotype. The rearrangement links TRBV5-1 to TRBJ2-3, with D possibly being TRBD1 (5 bases). The germline CDR1 and CDR2 sequences are SGHRS and YFSETQ. Trimming pared 0 bases from V and 5 bases from J, leaving 13 bases between. The CDR3 contains 15 residues. DNA of the CDR3: TGCGCCAGCAGCTTGGAAGGGGTTTGGAAAGATACGCAGTATTTT. Its translation is CASSLEGVWKDTQYF.